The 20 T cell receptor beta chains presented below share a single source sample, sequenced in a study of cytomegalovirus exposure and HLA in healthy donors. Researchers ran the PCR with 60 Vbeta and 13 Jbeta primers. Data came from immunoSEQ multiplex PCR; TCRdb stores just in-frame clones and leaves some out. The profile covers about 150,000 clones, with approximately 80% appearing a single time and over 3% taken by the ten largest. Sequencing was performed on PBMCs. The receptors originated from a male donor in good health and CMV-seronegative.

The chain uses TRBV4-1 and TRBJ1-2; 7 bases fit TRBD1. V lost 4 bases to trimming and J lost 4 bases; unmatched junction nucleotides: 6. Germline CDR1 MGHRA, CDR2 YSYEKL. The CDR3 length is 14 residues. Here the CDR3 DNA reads TGCGCCAGCAGCCTAGCGACAGGGCTCTATGGCTACACCTTC. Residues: CASSLATGLYGYTF.

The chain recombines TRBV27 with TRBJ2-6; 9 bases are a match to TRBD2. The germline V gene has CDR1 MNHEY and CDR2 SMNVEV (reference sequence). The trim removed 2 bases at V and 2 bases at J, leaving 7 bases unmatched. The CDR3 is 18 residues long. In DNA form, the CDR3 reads TGTGCCAGCAGTTTAAGACCGGGACTAGCAACTGGGGCCAACGTCCTGACTTTC. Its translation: CASSLRPGLATGANVLTF. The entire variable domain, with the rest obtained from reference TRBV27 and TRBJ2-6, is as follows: EAQVTQNPRYLITVTGKKLTVTCSQNMNHEYMSWYRQDPGLGLRQIYYSMNVEVTDKGDVPEGYKVSRKEKRNFPLILESPSPNQTSLYFCASSLRPGLATGANVLTFGAGSRLTVL.

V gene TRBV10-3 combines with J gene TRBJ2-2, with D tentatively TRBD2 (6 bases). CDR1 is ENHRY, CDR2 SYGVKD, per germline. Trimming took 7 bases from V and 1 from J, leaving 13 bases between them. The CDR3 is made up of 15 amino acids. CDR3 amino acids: CAITPGLLNTGELFF. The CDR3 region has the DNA TGTGCCATCACTCCGGGACTCCTGAACACCGGGGAGCTGTTTTTT.

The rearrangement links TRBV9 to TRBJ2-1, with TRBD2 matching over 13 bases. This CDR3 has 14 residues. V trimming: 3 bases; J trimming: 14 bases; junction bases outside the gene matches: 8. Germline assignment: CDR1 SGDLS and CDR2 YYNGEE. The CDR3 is CASSDGTSGALEFF. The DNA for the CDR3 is TGTGCCAGCAGCGACGGGACTAGCGGGGCCCTTGAGTTCTTC.

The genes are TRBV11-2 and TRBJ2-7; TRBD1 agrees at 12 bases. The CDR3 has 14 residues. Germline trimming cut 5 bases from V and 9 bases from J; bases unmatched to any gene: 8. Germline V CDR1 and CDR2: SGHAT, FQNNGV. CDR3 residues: CASSTGTGGVGQYF. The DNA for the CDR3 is TGTGCCAGCAGCACCGGGACAGGGGGCGTAGGGCAGTACTTC.

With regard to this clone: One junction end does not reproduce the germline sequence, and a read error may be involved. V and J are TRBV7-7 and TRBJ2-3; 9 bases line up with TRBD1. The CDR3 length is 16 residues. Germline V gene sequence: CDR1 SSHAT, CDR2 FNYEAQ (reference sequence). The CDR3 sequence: CASSQGQGPGTDTQYF. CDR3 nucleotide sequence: TGTGCTAGCAGCCAGGGACAGGGACCAGGCACAGATACGCAGTATTTT.

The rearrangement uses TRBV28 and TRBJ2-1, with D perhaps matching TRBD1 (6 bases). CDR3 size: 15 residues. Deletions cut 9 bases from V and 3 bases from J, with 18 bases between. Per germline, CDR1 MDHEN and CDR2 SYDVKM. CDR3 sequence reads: CASYTSGTHYNEQFF. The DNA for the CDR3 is TGTGCCAGTTATACCTCGGGGACACACTACAATGAGCAGTTCTTC.

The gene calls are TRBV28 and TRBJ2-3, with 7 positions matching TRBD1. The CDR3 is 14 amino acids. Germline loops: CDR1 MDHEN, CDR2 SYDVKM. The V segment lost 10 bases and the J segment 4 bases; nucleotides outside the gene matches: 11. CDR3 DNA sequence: TGTGCCACCTCGTCTAAGGGGGCATCAGATACGCAGTATTTT. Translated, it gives CATSSKGASDTQYF.

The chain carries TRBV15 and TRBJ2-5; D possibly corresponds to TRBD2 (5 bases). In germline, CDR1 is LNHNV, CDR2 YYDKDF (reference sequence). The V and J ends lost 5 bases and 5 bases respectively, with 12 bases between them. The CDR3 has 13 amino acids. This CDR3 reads CATSPGQRETQYF. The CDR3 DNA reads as TGTGCCACCAGCCCTGGTCAGCGGGAGACCCAGTACTTC.

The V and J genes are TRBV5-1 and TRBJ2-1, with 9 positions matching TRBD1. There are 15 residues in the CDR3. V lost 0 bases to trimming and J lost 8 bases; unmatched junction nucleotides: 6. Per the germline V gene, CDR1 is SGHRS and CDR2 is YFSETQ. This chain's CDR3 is CASSLEGQGRHEQFF. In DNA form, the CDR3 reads TGCGCCAGCAGCTTGGAGGGACAGGGTCGCCATGAGCAGTTCTTC.

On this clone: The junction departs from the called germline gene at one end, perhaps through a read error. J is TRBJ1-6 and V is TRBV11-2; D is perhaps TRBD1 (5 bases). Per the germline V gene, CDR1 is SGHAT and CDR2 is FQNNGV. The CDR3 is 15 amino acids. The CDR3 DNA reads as TGTGCCAGCAGCCTAGAGGGGCAGGGAACTTCACCCCTCCACTTT. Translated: CASSLEGQGTSPLHF.

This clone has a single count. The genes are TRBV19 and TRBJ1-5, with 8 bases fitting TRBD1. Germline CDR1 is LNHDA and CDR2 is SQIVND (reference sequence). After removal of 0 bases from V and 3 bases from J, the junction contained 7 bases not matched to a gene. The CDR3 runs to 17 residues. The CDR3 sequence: CASSIDATGGYNQPQHF. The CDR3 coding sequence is TGTGCCAGTAGTATAGATGCAACAGGGGGTTACAATCAGCCCCAGCATTTT. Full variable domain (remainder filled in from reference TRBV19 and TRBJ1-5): DGGITQSPKYLFRKEGQNVTLSCEQNLNHDAMYWYRQDPGQGLRLIYYSQIVNDFQKGDIAEGYSVSREKKESFPLTVTSAQKNPTAFYLCASSIDATGGYNQPQHFGDGTRLSIL.

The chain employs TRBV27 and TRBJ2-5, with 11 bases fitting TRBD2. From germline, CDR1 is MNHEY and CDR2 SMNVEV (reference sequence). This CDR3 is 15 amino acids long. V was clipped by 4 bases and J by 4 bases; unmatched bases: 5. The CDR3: CASSYRGLAVETQYF. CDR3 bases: TGTGCCAGCAGTTACAGGGGACTAGCGGTAGAGACCCAGTACTTC.

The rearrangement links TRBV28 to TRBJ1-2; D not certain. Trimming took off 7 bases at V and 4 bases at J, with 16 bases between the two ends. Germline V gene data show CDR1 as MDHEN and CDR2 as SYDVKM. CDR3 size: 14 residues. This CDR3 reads CASTEPAGGYGYTF. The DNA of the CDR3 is TGTGCCAGCACCGAACCGGCCGGCGGCTATGGCTACACCTTC.

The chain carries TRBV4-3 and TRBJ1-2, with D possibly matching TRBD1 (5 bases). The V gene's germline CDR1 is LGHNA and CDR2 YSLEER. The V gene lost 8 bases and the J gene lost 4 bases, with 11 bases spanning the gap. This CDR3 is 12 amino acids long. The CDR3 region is CASSGGGYGYTF. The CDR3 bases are TGCGCCAGCTCCGGGGGAGGCTATGGCTACACCTTC.

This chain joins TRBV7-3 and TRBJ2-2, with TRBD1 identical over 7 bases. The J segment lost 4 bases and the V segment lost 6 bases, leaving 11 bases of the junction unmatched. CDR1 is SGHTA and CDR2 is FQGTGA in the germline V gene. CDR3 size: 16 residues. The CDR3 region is CASRPDRVTITGELFF. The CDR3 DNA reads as TGTGCCAGCAGACCCGACAGGGTGACAATCACCGGGGAGCTGTTTTTT.

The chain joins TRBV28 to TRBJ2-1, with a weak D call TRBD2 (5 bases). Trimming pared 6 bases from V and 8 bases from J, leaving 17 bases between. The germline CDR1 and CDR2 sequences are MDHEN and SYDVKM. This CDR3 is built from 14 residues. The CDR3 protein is CASSPLGLFHEQFF. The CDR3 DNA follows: TGTGCCAGCAGCCCTCTCGGACTTTTCCATGAGCAGTTCTTC.

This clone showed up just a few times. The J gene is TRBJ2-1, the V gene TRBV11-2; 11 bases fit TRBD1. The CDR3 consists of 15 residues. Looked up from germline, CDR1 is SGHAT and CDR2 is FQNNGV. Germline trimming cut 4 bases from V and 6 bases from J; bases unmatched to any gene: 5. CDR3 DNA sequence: TGTGCCAGCAGCTCCGGGACAGGGGGGTTCAATGAGCAGTTCTTC. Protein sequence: CASSSGTGGFNEQFF.

CDR3 sequence (DNA): TGTGCCAGCAGTGCACAGGGGAACACTGAAGCTTTCTTT. Residues: CASSAQGNTEAFF. The chain recombines TRBV2 with TRBJ1-1, with D possibly being TRBD1 (6 bases). The CDR3 loop spans 13 amino acids. V was pared by 4 bases and J by 1 base, with 7 bases between. Germline V lookup: CDR1 SNHLY, CDR2 FYNNEI. Using reference TRBV2 and TRBJ1-1 for the parts outside the CDR3, the full variable domain is EPEVTQTPSHQVTQMGQEVILRCVPISNHLYFYWYRQILGQKVEFLVSFYNNEISEKSEIFDDQFSVERPDGSNFTLKIRSTKLEDSAMYFCASSAQGNTEAFFGQGTRLTVV.

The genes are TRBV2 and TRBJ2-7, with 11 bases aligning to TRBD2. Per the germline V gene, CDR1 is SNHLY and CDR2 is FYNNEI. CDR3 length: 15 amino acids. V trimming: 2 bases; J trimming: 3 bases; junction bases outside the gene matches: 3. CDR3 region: CASSEPTSGGYEQYF. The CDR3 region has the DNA TGTGCCAGCAGTGAACCCACTAGCGGGGGCTACGAGCAGTACTTC.